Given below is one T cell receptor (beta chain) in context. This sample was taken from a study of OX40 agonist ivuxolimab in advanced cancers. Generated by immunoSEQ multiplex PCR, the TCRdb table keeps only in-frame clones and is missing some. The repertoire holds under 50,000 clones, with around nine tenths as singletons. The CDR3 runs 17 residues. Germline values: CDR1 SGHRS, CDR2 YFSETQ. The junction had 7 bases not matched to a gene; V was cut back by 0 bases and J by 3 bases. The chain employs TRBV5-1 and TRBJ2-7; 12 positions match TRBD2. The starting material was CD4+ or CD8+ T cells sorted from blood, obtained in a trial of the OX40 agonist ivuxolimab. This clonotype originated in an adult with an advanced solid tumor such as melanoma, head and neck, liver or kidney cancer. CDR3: CASSLGLAGGPLYEQYF. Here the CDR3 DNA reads TGCGCCAGCAGCTTGGGGCTAGCGGGAGGGCCACTCTACGAGCAGTACTTC.